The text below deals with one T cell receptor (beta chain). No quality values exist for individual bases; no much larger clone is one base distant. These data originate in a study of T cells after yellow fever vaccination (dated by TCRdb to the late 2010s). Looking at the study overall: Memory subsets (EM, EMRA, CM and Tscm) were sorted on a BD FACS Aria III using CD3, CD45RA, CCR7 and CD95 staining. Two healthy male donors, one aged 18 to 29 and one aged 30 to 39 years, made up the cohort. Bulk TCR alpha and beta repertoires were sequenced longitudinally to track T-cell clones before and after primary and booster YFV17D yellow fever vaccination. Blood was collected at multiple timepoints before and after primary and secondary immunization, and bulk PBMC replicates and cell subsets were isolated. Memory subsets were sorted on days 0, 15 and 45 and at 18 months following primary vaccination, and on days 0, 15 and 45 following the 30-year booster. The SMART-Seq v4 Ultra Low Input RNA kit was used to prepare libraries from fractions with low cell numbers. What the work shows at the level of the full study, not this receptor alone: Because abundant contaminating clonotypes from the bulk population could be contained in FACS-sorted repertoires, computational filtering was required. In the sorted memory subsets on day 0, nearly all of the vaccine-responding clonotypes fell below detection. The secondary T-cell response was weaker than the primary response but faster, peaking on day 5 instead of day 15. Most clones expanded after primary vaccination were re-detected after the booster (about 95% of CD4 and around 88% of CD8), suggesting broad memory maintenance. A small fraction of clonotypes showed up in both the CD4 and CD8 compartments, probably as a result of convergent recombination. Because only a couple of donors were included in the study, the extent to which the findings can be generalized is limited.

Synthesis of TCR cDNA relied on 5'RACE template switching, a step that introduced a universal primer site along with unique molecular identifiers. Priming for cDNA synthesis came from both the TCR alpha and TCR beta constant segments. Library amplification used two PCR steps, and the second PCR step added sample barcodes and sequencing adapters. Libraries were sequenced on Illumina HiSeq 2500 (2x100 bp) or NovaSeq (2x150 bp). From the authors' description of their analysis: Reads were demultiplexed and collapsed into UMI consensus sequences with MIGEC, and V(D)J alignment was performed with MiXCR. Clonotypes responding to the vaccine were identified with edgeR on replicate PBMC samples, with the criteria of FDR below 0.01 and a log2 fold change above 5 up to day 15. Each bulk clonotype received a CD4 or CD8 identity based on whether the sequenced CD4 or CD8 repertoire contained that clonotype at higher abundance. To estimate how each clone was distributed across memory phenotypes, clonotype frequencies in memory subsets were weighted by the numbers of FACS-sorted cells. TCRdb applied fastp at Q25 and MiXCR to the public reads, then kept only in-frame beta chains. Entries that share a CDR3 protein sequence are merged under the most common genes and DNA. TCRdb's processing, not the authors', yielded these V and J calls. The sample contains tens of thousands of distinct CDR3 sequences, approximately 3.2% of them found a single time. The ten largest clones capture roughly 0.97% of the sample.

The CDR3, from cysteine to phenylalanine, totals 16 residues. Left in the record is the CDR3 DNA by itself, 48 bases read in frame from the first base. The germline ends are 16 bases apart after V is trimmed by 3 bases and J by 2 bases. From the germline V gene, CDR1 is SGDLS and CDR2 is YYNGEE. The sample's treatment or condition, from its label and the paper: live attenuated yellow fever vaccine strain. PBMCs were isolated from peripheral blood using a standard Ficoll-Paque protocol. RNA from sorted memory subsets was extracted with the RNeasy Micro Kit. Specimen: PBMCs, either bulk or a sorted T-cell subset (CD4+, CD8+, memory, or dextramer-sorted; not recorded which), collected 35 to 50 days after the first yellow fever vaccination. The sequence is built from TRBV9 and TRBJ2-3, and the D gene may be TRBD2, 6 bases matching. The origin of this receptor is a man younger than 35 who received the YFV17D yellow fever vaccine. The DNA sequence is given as TGTGCCAGCAGCGCGCCCTTGGGGGGACTCACAGATACGCAGTATTTT. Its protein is CASSAPLGGLTDTQYF.